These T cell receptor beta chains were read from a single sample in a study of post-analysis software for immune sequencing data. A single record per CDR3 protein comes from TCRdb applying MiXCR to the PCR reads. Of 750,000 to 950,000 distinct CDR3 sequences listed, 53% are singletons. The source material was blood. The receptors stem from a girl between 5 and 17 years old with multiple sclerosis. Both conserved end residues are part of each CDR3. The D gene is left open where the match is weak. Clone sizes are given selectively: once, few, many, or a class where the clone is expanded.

CSAKGSYNSPLHF	TGCAGTGCTAAGGGCAGCTATAATTCACCCCTCCACTTT	TRBJ1-6	TRBV20-1	-	-
CSAWGDSQSTDTQYF	TGCAGTGCTTGGGGGGACAGCCAAAGCACAGATACGCAGTATTTT	TRBJ2-3	TRBV20-1	once	-
CASSPIGLSTGEQFF	TGCGCCAGCAGCCCAATCGGACTGTCAACAGGAGAGCAGTTCTTC	TRBJ2-1	TRBV5-1	-	-
CASSQLAGPYNEQFF	TGTGCCAGCAGCCAACTAGCGGGACCTTACAATGAGCAGTTCTTC	TRBJ2-1	TRBV3-1	-	TRBD2
CASSEGRGTTEAFF	TGTGCCAGCAGTGAAGGCCGGGGGACCACTGAAGCTTTCTTT	TRBJ1-1	TRBV6-1	-	-
CASSPWDRESGFGQFF	TGTGCCAGCAGCCCCTGGGACAGGGAGTCTGGTTTTGGGCAGTTCTTC	TRBJ2-1	TRBV13	-	TRBD1
CASSFDVHEQYF	TGTGCCAGCAGCTTCGACGTACACGAGCAGTACTTC	TRBJ2-7	TRBV11-1	few	-
CASSPSSGGGNIQYF	TGTGCCAGCAGCCCCAGTTCTGGGGGGGGAAACATTCAGTACTTC	TRBJ2-4	TRBV11-2	few	TRBD2
CASSFRGRGTGEQYF	TGTGCCAGCAGTTTCCGTGGTCGAGGGACGGGGGAGCAGTACTTC	TRBJ2-4	TRBV12-3/TRBV12-4	-	-
CASSPGTATYEQYF	TGTGCCAGCAGTCCCGGGACAGCAACCTACGAGCAGTACTTC	TRBJ2-7	TRBV12-3/TRBV12-4	many	TRBD1
CASSGFGAGGADYGYTF	TGTGCCAGCAGCGGATTTGGGGCAGGGGGCGCAGACTATGGCTACACCTTC	TRBJ1-2	TRBV7-9	-	TRBD1
CASRPAQGTNTEAFF	TGTGCCAGCAGACCCGCGCAGGGGACGAACACTGAAGCTTTCTTT	TRBJ1-1	TRBV12-3/TRBV12-4	-	-
CASSYYRRTDTQYF	TGTGCCAGCAGTTACTATCGTCGCACAGATACGCAGTATTTT	TRBJ2-3	TRBV6-5	-	-
CSVAGQYSYEQYF	TGCAGCGTTGCCGGACAGTACTCCTACGAGCAGTACTTC	TRBJ2-7	TRBV29-1	once	-
CASSLMTSGRRETQYF	TGCGCCAGCAGCTTAATGACTAGCGGGAGGCGGGAGACCCAGTACTTC	TRBJ2-5	TRBV5-1	once	TRBD2
CASSDIYGYTF	TGTGCCAGCTCGGACATCTATGGCTACACCTTC	TRBJ1-2	TRBV18	-	-
CASSRWRGTSLDYGYTF	TGTGCCAGCAGCCGTTGGCGGGGTACCTCACTAGACTATGGCTACACCTTC	TRBJ1-2	TRBV28	-	-
CASSPQGTGGFGYTF	TGTGCCAGCAGCCCCCAAGGGACAGGGGGCTTCGGCTACACCTTC	TRBJ1-2	TRBV7-2	-	TRBD1
CSARRPGRANNEQFF	TGCAGTGCTAGGCGCCCGGGGAGGGCCAATAATGAGCAGTTCTTC	TRBJ2-1	TRBV20-1	-	TRBD2
CASSAGGPDEQFF	TGTGCCAGCAGTGCGGGGGGACCCGATGAGCAGTTCTTC	TRBJ2-1	TRBV6-4	-	TRBD2
CASSRRTPYEQYF	TGTGCCAGCAGCCGTCGGACCCCCTACGAGCAGTACTTC	TRBJ2-7	TRBV3-1	once	-
CASSLWWAGGMNTEAFF	TGTGCCAGCAGTTTATGGTGGGCAGGGGGCATGAACACTGAAGCTTTCTTT	TRBJ1-1	TRBV12-3/TRBV12-4	few	TRBD1
CASSFWEGYSYEQYF	TGTGCCAGCAGTTTTTGGGAGGGGTACTCCTACGAGCAGTACTTC	TRBJ2-7	TRBV12-3/TRBV12-4	-	TRBD2
CASTLELAGSKNIQYF	TGTGCCAGCACCTTGGAACTAGCGGGTTCCAAAAACATTCAGTACTTC	TRBJ2-4	TRBV12-3/TRBV12-4	-	TRBD2
CASSLRLANIQYF	TGTGCCAGCAGTCTGAGACTAGCAAACATTCAGTACTTC	TRBJ2-4	TRBV3-1	-	TRBD2
CASSQIGTGTDTQYF	TGTGCCAGCAGCCAAATCGGGACCGGCACAGATACGCAGTATTTT	TRBJ2-3	TRBV9	-	-
CASSPEQGYEQFF	TGTGCCAGCTCACCAGAACAAGGCTATGAGCAGTTCTTC	TRBJ2-1	TRBV18	-	-
CASSSTAQANYGYTF	TGTGCCAGCAGCTCAACCGCTCAAGCAAACTATGGCTACACCTTC	TRBJ1-2	TRBV5-8	-	-
CASRTSGVETQYF	TGCGCCAGCCGAACTAGCGGGGTGGAGACCCAGTACTTC	TRBJ2-5	TRBV5-1	-	TRBD2
CASSRNRAGETQYF	TGTGCCAGCAGCCGGAATAGGGCGGGAGAGACCCAGTACTTC	TRBJ2-5	TRBV5-5	-	-
CASSKASANEQFF	TGTGCCAGCAGCAAAGCATCAGCGAATGAGCAGTTCTTC	TRBJ2-1	TRBV21-1	-	-
CASGMSSYNEQFF	TGCGCCAGTGGGATGAGCTCCTACAATGAGCAGTTCTTC	TRBJ2-1	TRBV5-1	-	-
CSVRTGAAYEQYF	TGCAGCGTACGGACAGGGGCGGCCTACGAGCAGTACTTC	TRBJ2-7	TRBV29-1	-	TRBD1
CSVGYRGQTDTQYF	TGCAGCGTTGGATACAGGGGCCAGACAGATACGCAGTATTTT	TRBJ2-3	TRBV29-1	-	TRBD1